Included here is one TCR beta chain sequence, with context. The count of this clone is one. Its antigen is still unknown. Nothing much larger sits one base from this clone, and base qualities are not available. Samples from volunteer blood donors who had recovered from COVID-19 were contributed by a second Seattle source. Collaborating institutions collected whole blood in K2EDTA tubes following their own protocols. For TCRbeta analysis, collaborator samples were shipped as frozen whole blood, as isolated PBMCs, or as DNA extracted from either sample type. TCRbeta CDR3 regions were amplified from genomic DNA using the immunoSEQ Assay, a bias-controlled multiplex PCR. In the source study's methods: The number of nucleated cells in each sample was estimated by amplification of reference gene primers within the assay. To quantify the absolute abundance of each unique TCRbeta CDR3 rearrangement, sequence reads were collapsed and filtered. Productive Simpson clonality was computed per sample as the square root of Simpson's diversity index over productive rearrangements. TCRdb provides this immuneACCESS table in a form limited to in-frame rearrangements. Some clones are lacking; in checked studies, under half of them reflect an unresolved V gene, and why the rest are absent is not known. V and J calls and clone size come straight from that table; D and trimming were deduced from the DNA. The sample data list 140,000 to 150,000 clones, and 80% of these were observed just once. The ten top clones hold about 3.5% of the sample.

The CDR3 numbers 17 residues from cysteine through phenylalanine. Left in the record is the CDR3 DNA by itself, 51 bases read in frame from the first base. These data belong to a study of blood T cell repertoires in COVID-19 (dated by TCRdb to 2019 to 2021). Turning to the overall study: Collaborator samples came from the United States, Italy and Spain and covered acute and convalescent phases of COVID-19. The prospective study material was composed of cDNA or gDNA derived from T cells, B-cell-depleted T cells, or PBMCs. Deeply sampled blood TCRbeta repertoires from subjects exposed to, actively infected with, or recovered from COVID-19 were included in the dataset. A freely available public database, intended as a resource for researchers studying the immune response to SARS-CoV-2, is where the repertoires were released. The samples were drawn from two sources: the first 160 participants of the ongoing ImmuneRACE study, and 950 to 1,500 subjects contributed by 6 global collaborators. The sample metadata nearly always contained a de-identified subject ID, COVID-19 status, age in years and sex. Where available, HLA class I and class II types were obtained from metadata supplied by the sample provider rather than from assay-based typing. Results and caveats for the whole study, not just this receptor: The quantity of clinical and demographic metadata differed by source and by participant and was supplied without curation.

Rearrangement joined TRBV21-1 to TRBJ2-7; no check of the table's D call, TRBD2, against the DNA was made. TRBV21-1 is a known pseudogene. Sample: peripheral blood. The sequence was collected from a man between 65 and 85 years old who had recovered from COVID-19. The DNA sequence is given as TGTGCCAGCAGGAAATACGGGCTAGCGGGAGGGAGTTACGAGCAGTACTTC. This sequence encodes CASRKYGLAGGSYEQYF.